This T cell receptor (beta chain) was profiled in a study of blood T cell repertoires in COVID-19 (dated by TCRdb to the early 2020s). With respect to the entire study: Samples covering the acute and convalescent phases of COVID-19 were provided by collaborators in the United States, Italy and Spain. The sample metadata nearly always contained a de-identified subject ID, COVID-19 status, age in years and sex. The repertoires were released in a freely available public database intended as a resource for research on the immune response to SARS-CoV-2. The material from the prospective study consisted of cDNA or gDNA derived from T cells, B-cell-depleted T cells, or PBMCs. Where available, HLA class I and class II types were taken from metadata supplied by the sample provider and were not determined by assay-based typing. The samples were drawn from the first 160 participants of the ongoing ImmuneRACE study and from 1,254 subjects provided by 6 global collaborators. Subjects who had been exposed to COVID-19, were actively infected with it, or had recovered from it provided the deeply sampled blood TCRbeta repertoires that made up the dataset. Results and caveats for the whole study, not just this receptor: The quantity of clinical and demographic metadata differed by source and by participant and was supplied without curation.

With regard to this clone: What antigen it recognizes has not been identified. Base qualities were left out, and no much larger clone turns up one base away.

The immunoSEQ Assay, a bias-controlled multiplex PCR, was used to amplify TCRbeta CDR3 regions from genomic DNA. Per the authors' processing: Nucleated cell counts per sample were estimated from amplification of reference gene primers within the assay. To quantify the absolute abundance of each unique TCRbeta CDR3 rearrangement, sequence reads were collapsed and filtered. Productive Simpson clonality was computed per sample as the square root of Simpson's diversity index over productive rearrangements. This is the immuneACCESS table as TCRdb keeps it, with only in-frame sequences that have V and J called. A part of the clones is gone; compared with another copy, unresolved V genes explain less than half, and the rest is unexplained. That table supplies the V and J calls and clone size; D and trimming were determined from the DNA. Recorded for this sample are 210,000 or so clones; around 84% of them occurred a single time. 6% to 7.5% of the sample goes to the ten largest clones.

Participants in the prospective study were enrolled through a virtual design, were aged about 18 to 90 years, and lived in approximately 25 United States geographic areas. Cohort assignment in the prospective study relied on participant-reported clinical history from a screening survey and a study questionnaire. Each participant in the prospective study had whole blood, serum and a nasopharyngeal or oropharyngeal swab collected by mobile phlebotomists. Participants in the prospective study had the option to provide additional blood draws and questionnaires over a roughly 2-month period. Before DNA extraction, blood samples from the prospective study were shipped at room temperature or frozen. This receptor was obtained from a woman in her 40s with acute COVID-19. The sequenced sample was PBMCs or T cells enriched from blood (not recorded which).

The DNA reads TGTGCCAGCAGTCTCCAGGGGGCCGGGGAGCTGTTTTTT. It encodes CASSLQGAGELFF. The chain uses TRBV6-5 and TRBJ2-2, and 7 bases in between align with TRBD1. V trim: 5 bases; J trim: 6 bases; unmatched bases: 3. Measured from the cysteine to the phenylalanine, the CDR3 is 13 residues long. Of the read, only the CDR3 DNA is kept; its 39 bases are in frame from base 1. The germline V gene specifies MNHEY as CDR1 and SVGAGI as CDR2.